This TCR beta chain was retrieved from a study of shared clonotypes between healthy human individuals. The V end was cut by 3 bases, the J end by 1 base, with 10 bases between. The CDR3 extends over 14 amino acids. Germline V gene data show CDR1 as MDHEN and CDR2 as SYDVKM. Points on this clone: The identical CDR3 is also encoded by other nucleotide sequences in the sample.

Using immunoSEQ multiplex PCR, the repertoire was profiled, and TCRdb retains in-frame clones only, with some absent. The sample lists some 2,500,000 clones, around 92% seen once, with around 0.38% in the top ten. Sequencing was performed on naive CD4+ T cells from PBMCs. Subset given: CD45RA+ positively selected. This sequence originates from a man aged 18-30 years in good health. Some clones in this sample may be carry-over from other donors' samples. The chain has TRBV28 and TRBJ2-7; D gene uncertain. CDR3 nucleotides: TGTGCCAGCAGTTTTTATGGCAGTTCCTACGAGCAGTACTTC. Amino acids: CASSFYGSSYEQYF. Full variable domain (rest looked up from reference TRBV28 and TRBJ2-7): DVKVTQSSRYLVKRTGEKVFLECVQDMDHENMFWYRQDPGLGLRLIYFSYDVKMKEKGDIPEGYSVSREKKERFSLILESASTNQTSMYLCASSFYGSSYEQYFGPGTRLTVT.